This TCR beta chain was sequenced during a study of tumor-infiltrating lymphocytes in localized non-small cell lung cancer (TCRdb year 2021). The study in broad terms: The cohort covered several histologies, both smokers and never-smokers, and patients whose samples were collected after neoadjuvant chemotherapy. A total of some 55 patients were part of the paired comparison of immunoSEQ T-cell fraction between tumor and uninvolved lung. Alongside flow cytometry, multiplex immunofluorescence, RNA-seq, exome sequencing and proteomics, TCR sequencing was applied to the same patients as one of several integrated assays. The overall ICON cohort was composed of over a hundred surgical patients with localized non-small cell lung cancer whose tumors were resected. From each patient came resected tumor tissue plus uninvolved lung tissue from that same patient, and the uninvolved lung tissue was described as non-adjacent to the tumor.

The paper's findings and limits, for the study overall: Higher T cell infiltration in tumors than in uninvolved lung tissue was supported by TCRbeta sequencing, consistent with immunofluorescence CD3 counts. TCR-derived T-cell fraction did not differ between the flow cytometry-defined immunotypes IM1 (good prognosis) and IM2 (poor prognosis). Assay coverage differed among patients according to how much tissue was available, so only a subset of the cohort had TCR sequencing. Different pieces of the same tissue were used for different assays, so technical variation could not be separated from intratumor heterogeneity.

The immunoSEQ assay used for TCR sequencing gave the T-cell fraction in both tumor and uninvolved lung tissue. The paper's processing steps were these. For survival analysis, patients were split into high (upper tertile) and low (lower two tertiles) T-cell fraction groups and compared by log-rank test. Paired tumor versus uninvolved lung differences in T-cell fraction were tested with a signed-rank test. Drawn from immuneACCESS, this table holds only the in-frame rearrangements with V and J called that TCRdb kept. Clones are partly lost; checked studies trace under half to an unresolved V gene and leave the rest unexplained. The D gene and trimming were derived from the DNA, and the V and J assignments and clone size from that table. This sample lists thousands of clones; roughly two thirds were detected once. The ten largest clones take up under 15% of the sample. Enrollment in ICON was initiated in 2016, and the last patient was enrolled in 2018. In a subcohort of approximately 78 patients, fresh tumor and matched uninvolved tissue were collected for in-depth immune analyses, with TCR sequencing among those analyses. No cell sorting was done, and TCR sequencing was instead run on DNA isolated from bulk tissue.

In its sample, this clone was seen once. There is no known antigen for this receptor. No base qualities exist here, and no much larger clone lies one base off it. Germline trimming: 4 bases from V, 0 bases from J; junction bases outside gene matches: 5. Based on the germline V gene, the CDR1 and CDR2 sequences are SGHDT and YYEEEE. From the cysteine through the phenylalanine, the CDR3 covers 17 amino acids. Only the CDR3 region is kept as DNA, spanning 51 bases read in frame from base 1. This TCR came from a human donor with non-small cell lung cancer. Sequenced sample: uninvolved lung tissue not adjacent to the tumor. This receptor chain uses TRBV5-6 and TRBJ2-6, with 9 bases matching TRBD2. The sequenced DNA: TGTGCCAGCAGCGTGAGCGGGGGGCTCTCTGGGGCCAACGTCCTGACTTTC. This yields the protein CASSVSGGLSGANVLTF.